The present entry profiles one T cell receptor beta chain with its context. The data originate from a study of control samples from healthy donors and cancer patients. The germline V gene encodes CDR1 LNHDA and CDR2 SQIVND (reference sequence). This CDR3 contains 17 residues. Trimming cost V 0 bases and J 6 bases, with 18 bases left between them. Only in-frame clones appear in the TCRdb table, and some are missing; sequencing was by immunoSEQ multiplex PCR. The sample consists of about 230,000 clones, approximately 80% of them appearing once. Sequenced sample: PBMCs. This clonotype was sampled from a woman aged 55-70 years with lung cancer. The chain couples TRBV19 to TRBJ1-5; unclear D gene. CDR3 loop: CASSIDLWREKGQPQHF. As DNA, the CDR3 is TGTGCCAGTAGTATAGATCTGTGGCGGGAAAAGGGTCAGCCCCAGCATTTT.